The 14 T cell receptor beta chains below all came from one sample that was sequenced in a study of PD-1 blockade in mismatch repair-deficient tumors listed by TCRdb under 2017. The library came from the immunoSEQ multiplex PCR assay. TCRdb stores this immuneACCESS table with in-frame sequences only. Part of the clones is absent; in the studies checked, under half of the shortfall reflects unresolved V genes, and no reason is known for the rest. The sample data list about 34,000 clones, and less than 90% of these were observed just once. The ten largest clones add up to 3% to 3.5% of the sample. The sequenced sample was PBMCs, obtained less than 7 weeks after starting pembrolizumab. The receptors originated from an adult with mismatch repair-deficient cancer.

In this sample, this clone turned up once. The chain employs TRBV27 and TRBJ2-5, with D uncertain. Trimming left V 5 bases short and J 1 base short, with 17 bases between. The germline V gene encodes CDR1 MNHEY and CDR2 SMNVEV (reference sequence). This CDR3 is built from 16 residues. The CDR3 bases are TGTGCCAGCAGTCACGTCAGGCGCACGTCCCAAGAGACCCAGTACTTC. This encodes CASSHVRRTSQETQYF.

This clone came up once. CDR3 in DNA: TGTGCCATCAGTGCCCGACTAGCGGGAGGGCGCAATGAGCAGTTCTTC. Its protein product is CAISARLAGGRNEQFF. The chain uses TRBV10-3 and TRBJ2-1, with 14 nucleotides matching TRBD2. V dropped 4 bases and J dropped 6; count of bases not matched to a gene: 5. This CDR3 has 16 amino acids. The V gene's germline CDR1 is ENHRY and CDR2 SYGVKD.

The rearrangement uses TRBV11-3 and TRBJ2-3; 7 nucleotides agree with TRBD2. V dropped 3 bases and J dropped 0; count of bases not matched to a gene: 9. The germline gives CDR1 SGHNT, CDR2 YENEEA. CDR3 size: 17 residues. The CDR3 region has the DNA TGTGCCAGCAGCTTGGGGGAGGGCCTTCCTAGCACAGATACGCAGTATTTT. This sequence encodes CASSLGEGLPSTDTQYF.

The V and J genes are TRBV30 and TRBJ2-2, with TRBD2 as a possible D gene (7 bases). This CDR3 contains 15 residues. V lost 4 bases, J lost 3 bases, and 15 bases lay in between. The germline V gene has CDR1 GTSNPN and CDR2 SVGIG (reference sequence). In DNA, the CDR3 is TGTGCCTGGACCGAGGGGGGGTCCTACACCGGGGAGCTGTTTTTT. Translating it yields CAWTEGGSYTGELFF.

This clone was seen a single time. This chain joins TRBV9 and TRBJ2-1, with D perhaps TRBD1 (7 bases). The germline CDR1 and CDR2 sequences are SGDLS and YYNGEE. The length of the CDR3 is 15 residues. The V end lost 4 bases, the J end lost 3 bases, and 14 bases lay between the germline ends. The CDR3 nucleotides are TGTGCCAGCAGCTTCGCGGGACAGCACTACAATGAGCAGTTCTTC. This translates into CASSFAGQHYNEQFF.

This clone was detected once. The rearrangement uses TRBV30 and TRBJ1-2; D remains ambiguous. The CDR3 contains 13 residues. CDR1 is GTSNPN, CDR2 SVGIG, per germline (reference sequence). V lost 1 base and J lost 3, with 9 bases in between. The CDR3 spells CAWSAGLDYGYTF. DNA for the CDR3: TGTGCCTGGAGTGCGGGGTTAGACTATGGCTACACCTTC.

The rearrangement uses TRBV11-3 and TRBJ1-1, with D perhaps TRBD1 (5 bases). The CDR3 contains 17 residues. Deletions cut 1 base from V and 7 bases from J, with 22 bases between. The germline gives CDR1 SGHNT, CDR2 YENEEA. The CDR3 protein is CASSLGRGLGGYGEAFF. For the CDR3, the DNA is TGTGCCAGCAGCTTAGGGAGGGGTCTTGGAGGGTACGGTGAAGCTTTCTTT.

In this sample, this clone turned up once. V is TRBV7-8 and J is TRBJ1-1; 10 positions agree with TRBD1. Germline loops: CDR1 SGHVS, CDR2 FQNEAQ. V lost 7 bases to trimming and J lost 5 bases; unmatched junction nucleotides: 13. This CDR3 is built from 16 residues. In DNA form, the CDR3 reads TGTGCCAGCAACTCCCGACAGGGGGCAAGGAGAACTGAAGCTTTCTTT. This codes for CASNSRQGARRTEAFF. Looking up the rest from reference TRBV7-8 and TRBJ1-1 gives the full variable domain: GAGVSQSPRYKVAKRGQDVALRCDPISGHVSLFWYQQALGQGPEFLTYFQNEAQLDKSGLPSDRFFAERPEGSVSTLKIQRTQQEDSAVYLCASNSRQGARRTEAFFGQGTRLTVV.

V is TRBV18 and J is TRBJ2-7, with TRBD1 matching over 12 bases. CDR3 length: 15 amino acids. V gave up 4 bases and J gave up 9 bases; unmatched junction bases: 10. The germline CDR1 and CDR2 sequences are KGHSH and LQKENI. As DNA, the CDR3 is TGTGCCAGCTCACTTATCGGGACAGGGGGCGCTGGGCAGTACTTC. This encodes CASSLIGTGGAGQYF.

The chain has TRBV7-9 and TRBJ1-3, with D hard to call. V shed 2 bases and J shed 0 bases, with 14 bases lying between them. The CDR3 covers 17 residues. Germline CDR1 and CDR2: SEHNR and FQNEAQ (reference sequence). In DNA form, the CDR3 reads TGTGCCAGCAGCTTACCAACTAGCGGGAACTCTGGAAACACCATATATTTT. It is translated as CASSLPTSGNSGNTIYF.

V gene TRBV19 combines with J gene TRBJ1-1; 7 positions match TRBD1. After removal of 6 bases from V and 2 bases from J, the junction contained 9 bases not matched to a gene. CDR1 is LNHDA and CDR2 is SQIVND in the germline V gene (reference sequence). This CDR3 spans 15 amino acids. CDR3 loop: CASREVHRGNTEAFF. CDR3 DNA sequence: TGTGCCAGTAGGGAAGTCCACAGGGGAAACACTGAAGCTTTCTTT.

The genes are TRBV28 and TRBJ2-7, with D possibly TRBD1 on 5 matching bases. V lost 3 bases and J lost 3, with 18 bases in between. The CDR3 extends over 16 amino acids. Germline V gene sequence: CDR1 MDHEN, CDR2 SYDVKM. The CDR3 DNA follows: TGTGCCAGCAGTTTTACCAGGTACAGGTCGAGCTACGAGCAGTACTTC. Its translation: CASSFTRYRSSYEQYF.

V gene TRBV19 combines with J gene TRBJ1-1; 7 nucleotides line up with TRBD1. The V and J ends lost 6 bases and 5 bases, in that order; junction bases with no gene match: 9. The CDR3 is made up of 14 amino acids. CDR1 is LNHDA and CDR2 is SQIVND in the germline V gene (reference sequence). CDR3 sequence: CASRGGGPRTEAFF. In nucleotides, the CDR3 is TGTGCCAGTAGAGGGGGCGGGCCGCGGACTGAAGCTTTCTTT.

The chain joins TRBV2 to TRBJ2-7; TRBD1 matches at 7 bases. Germline lookup yields CDR1 SNHLY and CDR2 FYNNEI. The V and J ends lost 7 bases and 0 bases, in that order; junction bases with no gene match: 9. CDR3 size: 15 residues. The CDR3 reads CASKKQGPSSYEQYF. The CDR3, as DNA: TGTGCCAGCAAGAAACAGGGGCCGAGCTCCTACGAGCAGTACTTC.